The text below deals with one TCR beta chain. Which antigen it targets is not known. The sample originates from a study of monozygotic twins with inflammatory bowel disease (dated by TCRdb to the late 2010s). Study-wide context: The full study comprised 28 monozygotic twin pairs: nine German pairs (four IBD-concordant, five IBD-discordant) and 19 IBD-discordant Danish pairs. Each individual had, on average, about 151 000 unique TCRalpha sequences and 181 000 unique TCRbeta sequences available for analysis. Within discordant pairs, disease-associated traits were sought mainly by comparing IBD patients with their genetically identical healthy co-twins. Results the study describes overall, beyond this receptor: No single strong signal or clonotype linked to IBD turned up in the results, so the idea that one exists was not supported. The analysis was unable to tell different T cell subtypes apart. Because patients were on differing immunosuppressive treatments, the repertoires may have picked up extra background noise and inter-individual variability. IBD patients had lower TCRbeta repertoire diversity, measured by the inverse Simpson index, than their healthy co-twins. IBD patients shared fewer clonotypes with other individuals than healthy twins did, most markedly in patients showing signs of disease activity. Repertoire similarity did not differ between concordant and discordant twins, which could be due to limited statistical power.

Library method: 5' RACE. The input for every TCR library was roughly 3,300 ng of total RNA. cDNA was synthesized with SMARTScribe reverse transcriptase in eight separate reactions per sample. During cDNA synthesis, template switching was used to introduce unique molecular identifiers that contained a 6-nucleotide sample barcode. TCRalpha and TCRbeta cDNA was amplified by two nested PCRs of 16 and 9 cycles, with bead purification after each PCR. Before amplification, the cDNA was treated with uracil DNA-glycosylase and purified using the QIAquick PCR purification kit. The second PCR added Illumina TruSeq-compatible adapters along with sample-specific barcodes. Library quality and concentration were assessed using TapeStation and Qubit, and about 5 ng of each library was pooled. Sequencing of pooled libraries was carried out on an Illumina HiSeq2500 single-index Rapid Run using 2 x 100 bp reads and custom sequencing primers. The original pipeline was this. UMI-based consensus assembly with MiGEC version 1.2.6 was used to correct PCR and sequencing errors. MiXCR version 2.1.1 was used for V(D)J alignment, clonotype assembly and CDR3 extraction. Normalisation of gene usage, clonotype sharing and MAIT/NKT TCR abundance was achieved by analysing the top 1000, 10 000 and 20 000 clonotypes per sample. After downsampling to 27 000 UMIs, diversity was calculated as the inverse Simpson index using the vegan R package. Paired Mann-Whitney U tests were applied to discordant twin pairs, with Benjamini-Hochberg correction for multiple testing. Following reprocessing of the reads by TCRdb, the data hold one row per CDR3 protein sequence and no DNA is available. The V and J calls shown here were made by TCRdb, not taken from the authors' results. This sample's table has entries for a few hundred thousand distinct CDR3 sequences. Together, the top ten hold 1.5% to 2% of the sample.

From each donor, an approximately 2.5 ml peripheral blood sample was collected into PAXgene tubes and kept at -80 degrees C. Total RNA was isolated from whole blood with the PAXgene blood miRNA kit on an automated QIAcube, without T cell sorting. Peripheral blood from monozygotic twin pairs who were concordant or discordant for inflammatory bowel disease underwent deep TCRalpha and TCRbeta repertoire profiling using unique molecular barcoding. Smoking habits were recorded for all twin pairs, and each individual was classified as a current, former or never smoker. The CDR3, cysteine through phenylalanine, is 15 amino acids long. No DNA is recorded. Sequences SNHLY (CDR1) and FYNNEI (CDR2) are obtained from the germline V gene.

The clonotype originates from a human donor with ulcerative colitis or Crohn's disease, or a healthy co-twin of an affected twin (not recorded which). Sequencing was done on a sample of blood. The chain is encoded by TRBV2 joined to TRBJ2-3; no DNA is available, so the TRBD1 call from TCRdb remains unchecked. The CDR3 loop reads CASSPQGQRTDTQYF.